Reported below is one T cell receptor beta chain. Its antigen is unknown. Being one base from a much bigger clone, this may be a read error. The source of the sample is a study of T-cell reconstitution after alpha-beta-depleted transplantation in children. Unique molecular identifiers were incorporated when the TCRbeta library was constructed. Using its own MiXCR run on the PCR reads, TCRdb lists one record per CDR3 protein. The sample holds some 450,000 distinct CDR3 sequences, 43% seen once. Findings and caveats of the study: T-cell counts and diversity at one year post-transplant came mainly from newly produced T cells. High day-60 TCRbeta diversity in some patients came from surviving recipient T cells and thymic progenitors. Several hundred expanded graft clones reportedly were the source of alpha-beta T cells about two months after transplant.

The CDR3 consists of 14 residues. The germline CDR1 and CDR2 sequences are DFQATT and SNEGSKA (reference sequence). Sample: PBMCs, taken before TCRalphabeta/CD19-depleted stem cell transplant. The chain recombines TRBV20-1 with TRBJ2-7, with no clear D. This clonotype was obtained from a girl aged 2 to 9 with aplastic anemia, due to receive a stem cell transplant. The CDR3 DNA is TGCAGTGCTCACGGCCCCTGGTCCACCTACGAGAAGTACTTC. Translation: CSAHGPWSTYEKYF.